Below are 2 T cell receptor beta chains sequenced from a single sample in a study of beta chain features in type 1 diabetes. Sequencing targeted expressed TCRB transcripts, as all isolated RNA had been reverse transcribed. TCRdb keeps only in-frame clones here, not all; method: immunoSEQ multiplex PCR. The data contain under 95,000 clones, roughly 31% of them seen just once; the ten biggest clones take up 0.45% to 0.55%. The sample taken for sequencing was stem cell memory CD4+ T cells from blood. All receptors come from a woman younger than 30 in good health.

In DNA form, the CDR3 reads TGCAGCGTGGCAGGCAGCAATCAGCCCCAGCATTTT. Its translation is CSVAGSNQPQHF. The rearrangement links TRBV29-1 to TRBJ1-5; D unresolved. The germline V gene has CDR1 SQVTM and CDR2 ANQGSEA. Deletions cut 6 bases from V and 1 base from J, with 7 bases between. This CDR3 comprises 12 residues.

This chain uses TRBV14 with TRBJ2-3, with D uncertain. Germline V gene sequence: CDR1 SGHDN, CDR2 FVKESK. The CDR3 extends over 16 amino acids. Trimming pared 0 bases from V and 2 bases from J, leaving 12 bases between. Here the CDR3 reads CASSQEESLNTDTQYF. CDR3 DNA sequence: TGTGCCAGCAGCCAAGAGGAGTCCCTCAACACAGATACGCAGTATTTT.